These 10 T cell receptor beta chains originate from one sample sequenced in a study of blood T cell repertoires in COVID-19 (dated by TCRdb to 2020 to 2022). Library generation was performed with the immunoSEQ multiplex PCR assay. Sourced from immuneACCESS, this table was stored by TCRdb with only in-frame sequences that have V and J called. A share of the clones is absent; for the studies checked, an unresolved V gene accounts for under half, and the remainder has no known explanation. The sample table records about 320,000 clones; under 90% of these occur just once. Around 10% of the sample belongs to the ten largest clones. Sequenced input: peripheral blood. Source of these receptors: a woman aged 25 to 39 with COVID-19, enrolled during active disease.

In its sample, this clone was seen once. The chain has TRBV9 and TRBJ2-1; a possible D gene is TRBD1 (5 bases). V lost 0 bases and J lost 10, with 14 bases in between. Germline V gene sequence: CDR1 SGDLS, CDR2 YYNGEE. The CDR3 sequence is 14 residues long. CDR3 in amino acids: CASSVDGLTGEQFF. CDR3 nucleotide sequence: TGTGCCAGCAGCGTAGACGGTCTTACAGGAGAGCAGTTCTTC.

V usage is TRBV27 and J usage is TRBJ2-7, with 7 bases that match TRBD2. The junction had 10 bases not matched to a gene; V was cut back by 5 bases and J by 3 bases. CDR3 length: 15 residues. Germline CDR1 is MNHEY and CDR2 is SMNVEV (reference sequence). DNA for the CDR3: TGTGCCAGCAGTCAGGGAGGGAACGGTTTCTACGAGCAGTACTTC. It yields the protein CASSQGGNGFYEQYF.

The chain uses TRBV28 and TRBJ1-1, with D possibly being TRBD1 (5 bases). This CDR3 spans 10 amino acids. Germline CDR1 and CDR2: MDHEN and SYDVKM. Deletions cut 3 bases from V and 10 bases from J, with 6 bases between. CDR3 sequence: CASSFRVAFF. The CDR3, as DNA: TGTGCCAGCAGTTTCAGGGTAGCTTTCTTT.

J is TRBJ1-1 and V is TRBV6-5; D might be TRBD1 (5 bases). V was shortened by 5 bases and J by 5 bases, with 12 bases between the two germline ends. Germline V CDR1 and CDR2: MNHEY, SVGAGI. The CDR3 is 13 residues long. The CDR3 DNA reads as TGTGCCAGCAGTAAAAACCCAGGGACTGAAGCTTTCTTT. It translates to CASSKNPGTEAFF.

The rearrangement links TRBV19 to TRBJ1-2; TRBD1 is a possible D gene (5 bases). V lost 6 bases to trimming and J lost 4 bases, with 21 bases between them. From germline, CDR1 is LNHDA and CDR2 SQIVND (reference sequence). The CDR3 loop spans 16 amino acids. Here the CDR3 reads CASSRQTAGLRYGYTF. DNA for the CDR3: TGTGCCAGTAGCCGACAGACAGCAGGGCTCCGCTATGGCTACACCTTC.

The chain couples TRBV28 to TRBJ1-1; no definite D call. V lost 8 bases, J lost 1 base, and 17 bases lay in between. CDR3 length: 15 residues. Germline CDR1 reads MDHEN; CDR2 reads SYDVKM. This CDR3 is CASRLNYIKNTEAFF. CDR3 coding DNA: TGTGCCAGCCGCTTAAATTACATAAAGAACACTGAAGCTTTCTTT.

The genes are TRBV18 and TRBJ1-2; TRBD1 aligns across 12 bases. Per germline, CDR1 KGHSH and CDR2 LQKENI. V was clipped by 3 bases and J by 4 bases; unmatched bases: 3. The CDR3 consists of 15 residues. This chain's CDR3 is CASSPAGQGAYGYTF. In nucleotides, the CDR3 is TGTGCCAGCTCACCCGCGGGACAGGGGGCCTATGGCTACACCTTC. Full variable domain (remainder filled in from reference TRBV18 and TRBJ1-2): NAGVMQNPRHLVRRRGQEARLRCSPMKGHSHVYWYRQLPEEGLKFMVYLQKENIIDESGMPKERFSAEFPKEGPSILRIQQVVRGDSAAYFCASSPAGQGAYGYTFGSGTRLTVV.

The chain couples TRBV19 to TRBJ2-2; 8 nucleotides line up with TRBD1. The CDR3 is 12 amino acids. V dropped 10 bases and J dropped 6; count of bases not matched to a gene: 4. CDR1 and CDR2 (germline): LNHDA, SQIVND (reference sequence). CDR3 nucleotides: TGTGCCATCCAGGGGGCCCCCGGGGAGCTGTTTTTT. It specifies CAIQGAPGELFF.

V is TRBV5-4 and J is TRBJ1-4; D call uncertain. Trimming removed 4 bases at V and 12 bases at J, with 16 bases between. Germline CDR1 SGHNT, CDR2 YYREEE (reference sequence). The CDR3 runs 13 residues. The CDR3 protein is CASSPGRSAELFF. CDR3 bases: TGTGCCAGCAGCCCCGGTCGGTCCGCGGAACTGTTTTTT.

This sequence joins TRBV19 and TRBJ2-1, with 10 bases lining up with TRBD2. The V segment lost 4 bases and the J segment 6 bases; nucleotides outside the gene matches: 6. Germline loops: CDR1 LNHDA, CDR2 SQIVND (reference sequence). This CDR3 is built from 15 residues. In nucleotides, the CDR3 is TGTGCCAGTAGTAAAAATAGCGGGGGGATCAATGAGCAGTTCTTC. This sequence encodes CASSKNSGGINEQFF. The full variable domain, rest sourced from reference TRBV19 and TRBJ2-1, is DGGITQSPKYLFRKEGQNVTLSCEQNLNHDAMYWYRQDPGQGLRLIYYSQIVNDFQKGDIAEGYSVSREKKESFPLTVTSAQKNPTAFYLCASSKNSGGINEQFFGPGTRLTVL.